This TCR beta chain stems from a study of blood T cell repertoires in COVID-19. Study in general: Some COVID-19 samples were acute and others convalescent; all came from the United States, Italy and Spain. In each case, the material was cDNA or gDNA derived from T cells, B-cell-depleted T cells, or PBMCs.

The CDR3 has 14 amino acids. Trimming removed 0 bases from V and 5 bases from J, with 10 bases in between. Germline V gene data show CDR1 as MGHRA and CDR2 as YSYEKL. Followed over time, Seattle patients had been enrolled while infection was active. Some clones are missing from TCRdb's copy, which holds only in-frame ones; the method was immunoSEQ multiplex PCR. Of some 180,000 clones in the sample, 80% to 90% were seen once. The sample consisted of peripheral blood. This TCR was sampled from a woman in her thirties or forties with COVID-19, enrolled during active disease. The V call is TRBV4-1, the J call TRBJ2-5, with D maybe TRBD2 (5 bases). CDR3 loop: CASSQDGRGETQYF. Written as DNA, the CDR3 is TGCGCCAGCAGCCAAGATGGACGAGGGGAGACCCAGTACTTC.